These T cell receptor beta chains were read from a single sample in a study of T cells after yellow fever vaccination. Each CDR3 protein is one row after TCRdb ran MiXCR on the 5' RACE reads. This table holds approximately 74,000 distinct CDR3 sequences, under 6.5% found once. Specimen: CD4+ T cells sorted from PBMCs, collected around 14 days after the first yellow fever vaccination. The receptors were sampled from a man aged 18 to 29 who received the YFV17D yellow fever vaccine. CDR3s include the opening cysteine and the closing phenylalanine or tryptophan. D genes are given only for firm matches. Rows may omit the clone size; those that give it use once, few, many or a size class.

- | TRBJ2-1 | TRBV15 | many | TGTGCCACCAGCAGAGATCTACTAGCTAATGAGCAGTTCTTC | CATSRDLLANEQFF
TRBD1 | TRBJ1-1 | TRBV6-5 | many | TGTGCCAGCAATCCGGACAGGGGGCGAGCTGAAGCTTTCTTT | CASNPDRGRAEAFF
TRBD2 | TRBJ2-1 | TRBV20-1 | many | TGCAGTGCTAGAGGCCTAGCGGGGATTTACAATGAGCAGTTCTTC | CSARGLAGIYNEQFF
TRBD2 | TRBJ2-3 | TRBV7-2 | - | TGTGCCAGCAGCTGGGCTAGCGGGGTTGCAGATACGCAGTATTTT | CASSWASGVADTQYF
- | TRBJ1-1 | TRBV19 | many | TGTGCCAGTAGTATGGACAGAATAATGAACACTGAAGCTTTCTTT | CASSMDRIMNTEAFF
TRBD2 | TRBJ2-2 | TRBV2 | many | TGTGCCAGCAGTGAGCTAGCGGGGGGGCCCGGGGAGCTGTTTTTT | CASSELAGGPGELFF
- | TRBJ2-1 | TRBV28 | many | TGTGCCAGCAGTCCTACCGTCGGTTCTCCCGGTCCATACAATGAGCAGTTCTTC | CASSPTVGSPGPYNEQFF
- | TRBJ2-5 | TRBV7-8 | many | TGTGCCAGCAGCTATCAGGGGGGTTACCAAGAGACCCAGTACTTC | CASSYQGGYQETQYF
- | TRBJ1-5 | TRBV6-9 | - | TGTGCCAGCAGTTATAGGGGGGCAGGGGAAAGAAGATGTCAGCCCCAGCATTTT | CASSYRGAGERRCQPQHF
- | TRBJ1-1 | TRBV4-3 | many | TGCGCCAGCAGCCAAGAGAGCTGGGGAGTTGGCACTGAAGCTTTCTTT | CASSQESWGVGTEAFF
- | TRBJ2-2 | TRBV25-1 | many | TGTGCCAGCAATTCCGACACCGGGGAGCTGTTTTTT | CASNSDTGELFF
- | TRBJ2-2 | TRBV5-1 | many | TGCGCCAGCAGCTTGGTTGCTCGGAGCACCGGGGAGCTGTTTTTT | CASSLVARSTGELFF
- | TRBJ1-2 | TRBV11-2 | many | TGTGCCAGCAGCTCCCGTGGGTTTGGCGTTGGAGTATCTAACTATGGCTACACCTTC | CASSSRGFGVGVSNYGYTF
TRBD2 | TRBJ2-1 | TRBV4-2 | many | TGTGCCAGCACCGGGACTAGCGGCATAGTCTACAATGAGCAGTTCTTC | CASTGTSGIVYNEQFF
- | TRBJ1-1 | TRBV12-3/TRBV12-4 | many | TGTGCCAGCAGTTCACACAGGGCAGTGAACACTGAAGCTTTCTTT | CASSSHRAVNTEAFF
TRBD1 | TRBJ2-7 | TRBV7-2 | many | TGTGCCAGCAGCTCCAAGAAGGGGGCCCCCTCCTACGAGCAGTACTTC | CASSSKKGAPSYEQYF
TRBD2 | TRBJ2-1 | TRBV11-3 | many | TGTGCCAGCAGTGGACTAGCGGGGGACAATGAGCAGTTCTTC | CASSGLAGDNEQFF
- | TRBJ2-3 | TRBV12-3/TRBV12-4 | many | TGTGCCAGCAGTTTAACCCTCGCTAGCACAGATACGCAGTATTTT | CASSLTLASTDTQYF
TRBD1 | TRBJ2-5 | TRBV20-1 | many | TGCAGTGCCCTGAGGGGACAGCCTAAAGAGACCCAGTACTTC | CSALRGQPKETQYF
- | TRBJ1-1 | TRBV12-3/TRBV12-4 | many | TGTACCAGCAGTTTTACCGTGGGTAGGTCAAACACTGAAGCTTTCTTT | CTSSFTVGRSNTEAFF
- | TRBJ1-1 | TRBV7-2 | many | TGTGCCAGCAGCTTAGCAAGGCGGGGGGCAAACACTGAAGCTTTCTTT | CASSLARRGANTEAFF
- | TRBJ2-7 | TRBV5-1 | many | TGCGCCAGCAGCTTGGACCTGGGGGCCAGAGTCTACGAGCAGTACTTC | CASSLDLGARVYEQYF
TRBD1 | TRBJ2-4 | TRBV7-2 | many | TGTGCCAGCAGCCCTCAGGGGGCAACCAAAAACATTCAGTACTTC | CASSPQGATKNIQYF
- | TRBJ2-2 | TRBV7-2 | - | TGTGCCAGCAGCTTATTAGGGTCGGGGATGGGCACCGGGGAGCTGTTTTTT | CASSLLGSGMGTGELFF
- | TRBJ2-3 | TRBV28 | few | TGTGCCAGCAGGGACAACACAGATACGCAGTATTTT | CASRDNTDTQYF
- | TRBJ2-3 | TRBV7-6 | many | TGTGCCAGCAGCTCCAACCGACCTAGCACAGATACGCAGTATTTT | CASSSNRPSTDTQYF
- | TRBJ2-5 | TRBV12-3/TRBV12-4 | many | TGTGCCAGCAGTTTACAGTCCCTCCCAGAGACCCAGTACTTC | CASSLQSLPETQYF
TRBD1 | TRBJ2-1 | TRBV11-1 | many | TGTGCCAGCAGCTTCATGACAGGGAGTGGCAATGAGCAGTTCTTC | CASSFMTGSGNEQFF
- | TRBJ1-6 | TRBV6-5 | many | TGTGCCAGCAGGTCGGACAAGGGGGATTCACCCCTCCACTTT | CASRSDKGDSPLHF
TRBD1 | TRBJ1-2 | TRBV5-8 | many | TGTGCCAGCAGCCGAAGGACAGGCGTTCATGGCTACACCTTC | CASSRRTGVHGYTF
- | TRBJ1-1 | TRBV29-1 | many | TGCAGCGTCTTTACAGGATTTGGGAACACTGAAGCTTTCTTT | CSVFTGFGNTEAFF
- | TRBJ2-3 | TRBV12-3/TRBV12-4 | many | TGTGCCAGCAGTCGCAGGACAGATACGCAGTATTTT | CASSRRTDTQYF
- | TRBJ2-7 | TRBV10-1 | many | TGCGCCAGCAGCCGGGACAACTACGAGCAGTACTTC | CASSRDNYEQYF
- | TRBJ2-3 | TRBV14 | many | TGTGCCAGCAGCCGCCGGTTTCGTGGTAGCACAGATACGCAGTATTTT | CASSRRFRGSTDTQYF
- | TRBJ2-5 | TRBV14 | many | TGTGCCAGCCGGGACCAATCCCAAGAGACCCAGTACTTC | CASRDQSQETQYF
- | TRBJ2-2 | TRBV19 | few | TGTGCCAGTAAAGACAGCTGGAGGTCCGGGGAGCTGTTTTTT | CASKDSWRSGELFF
TRBD1 | TRBJ2-3 | TRBV18 | many | TGTGCCAGCTCACTCCGACAGGGAGATACGCAGTATTTT | CASSLRQGDTQYF
- | TRBJ2-2 | TRBV7-3 | many | TGTGCCAGCAGTCCCTCCTCCGCCGGGGAGCTGTTTTTT | CASSPSSAGELFF
TRBD1 | TRBJ2-3 | TRBV5-6 | many | TGTGCCAGCGACAAGACAGGGGGCGTACTCACAGATACGCAGTATTTT | CASDKTGGVLTDTQYF
TRBD2 | TRBJ2-3 | TRBV5-1 | many | TGCGCCAGCAGCTTCGGGACTAGCGGGGGGACTGATACGCAGTATTTT | CASSFGTSGGTDTQYF
- | TRBJ1-1 | TRBV20-1 | many | TGCAGTGCTATTGGAAAGGGCATAGACACTGAAGCTTTCTTT | CSAIGKGIDTEAFF